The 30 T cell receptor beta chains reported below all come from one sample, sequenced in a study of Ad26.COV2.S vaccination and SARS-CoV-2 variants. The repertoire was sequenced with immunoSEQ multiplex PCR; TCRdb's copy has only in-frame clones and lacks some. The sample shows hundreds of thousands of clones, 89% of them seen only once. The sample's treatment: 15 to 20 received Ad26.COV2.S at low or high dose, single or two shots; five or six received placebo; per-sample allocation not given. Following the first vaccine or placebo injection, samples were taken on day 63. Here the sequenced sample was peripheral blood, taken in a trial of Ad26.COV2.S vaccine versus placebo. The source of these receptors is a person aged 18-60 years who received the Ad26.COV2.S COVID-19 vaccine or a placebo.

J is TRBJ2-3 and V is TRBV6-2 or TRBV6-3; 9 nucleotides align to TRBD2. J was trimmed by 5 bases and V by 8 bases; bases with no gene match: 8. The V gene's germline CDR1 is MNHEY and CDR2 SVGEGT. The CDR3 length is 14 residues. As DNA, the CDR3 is TGTGCCAGCCGCCGGCGGGGGGGCCTAGATACGCAGTATTTT. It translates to CASRRRGGLDTQYF.

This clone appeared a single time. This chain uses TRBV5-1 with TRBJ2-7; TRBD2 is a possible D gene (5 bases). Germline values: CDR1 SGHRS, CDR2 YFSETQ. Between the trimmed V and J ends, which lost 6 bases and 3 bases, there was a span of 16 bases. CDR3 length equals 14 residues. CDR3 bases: TGCGCCAGCAAATTCTATATTGAGGGCTACGAGCAGTACTTC. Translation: CASKFYIEGYEQYF.

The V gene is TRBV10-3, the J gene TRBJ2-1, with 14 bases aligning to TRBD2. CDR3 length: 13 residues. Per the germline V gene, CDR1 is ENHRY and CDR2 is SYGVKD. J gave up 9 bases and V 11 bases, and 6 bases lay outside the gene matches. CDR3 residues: CAATGTSGGEQFF. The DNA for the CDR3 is TGTGCCGCTACCGGGACTAGCGGGGGTGAGCAGTTCTTC.

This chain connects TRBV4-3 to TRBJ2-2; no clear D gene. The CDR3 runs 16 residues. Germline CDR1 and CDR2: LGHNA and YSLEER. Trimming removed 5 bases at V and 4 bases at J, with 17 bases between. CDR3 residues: CASSTSLGTITGELFF. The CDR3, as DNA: TGCGCCAGCAGCACGAGCCTCGGAACGATCACCGGGGAGCTGTTTTTT.

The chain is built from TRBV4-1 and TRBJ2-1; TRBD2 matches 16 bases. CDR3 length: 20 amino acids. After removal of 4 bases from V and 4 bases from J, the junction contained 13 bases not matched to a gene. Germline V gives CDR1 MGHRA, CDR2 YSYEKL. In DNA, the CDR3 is TGCGCCAGCAGCCCCCGAGCCGGGACTAGCGGGAGGGGGATGTACAATGAGCAGTTCTTC. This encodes CASSPRAGTSGRGMYNEQFF.

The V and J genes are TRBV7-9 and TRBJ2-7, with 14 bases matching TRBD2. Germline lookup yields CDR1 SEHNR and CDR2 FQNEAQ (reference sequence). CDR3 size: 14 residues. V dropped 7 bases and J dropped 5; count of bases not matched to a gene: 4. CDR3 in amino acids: CASTRGLAGDEQYF. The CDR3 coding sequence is TGTGCCAGCACGAGGGGACTAGCGGGGGACGAGCAGTACTTC.

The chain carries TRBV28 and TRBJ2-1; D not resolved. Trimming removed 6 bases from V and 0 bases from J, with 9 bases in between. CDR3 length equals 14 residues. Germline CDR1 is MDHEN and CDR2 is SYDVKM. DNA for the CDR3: TGTGCCAGCAGGCCCAGGAGCTCCTACAATGAGCAGTTCTTC. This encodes CASRPRSSYNEQFF.

The CDR3 loop is CASSDGSAGTQETQYF. Here the CDR3 DNA reads TGTGCCAGCAGCGACGGGAGCGCGGGGACGCAAGAGACCCAGTACTTC. This sequence joins TRBV9 and TRBJ2-5; tentative D call: TRBD2 (6 bases). V was pared by 3 bases and J by 2 bases, with 17 bases between. CDR1 and CDR2 (germline): SGDLS, YYNGEE. The CDR3 is made up of 16 amino acids.

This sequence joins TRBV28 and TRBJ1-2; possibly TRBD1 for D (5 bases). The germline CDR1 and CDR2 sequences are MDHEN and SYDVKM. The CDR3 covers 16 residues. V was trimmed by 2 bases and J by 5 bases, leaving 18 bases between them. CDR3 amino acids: CASSLDARWGWYGYTF. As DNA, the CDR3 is TGTGCCAGCAGTTTAGACGCACGCTGGGGGTGGTATGGCTACACCTTC.

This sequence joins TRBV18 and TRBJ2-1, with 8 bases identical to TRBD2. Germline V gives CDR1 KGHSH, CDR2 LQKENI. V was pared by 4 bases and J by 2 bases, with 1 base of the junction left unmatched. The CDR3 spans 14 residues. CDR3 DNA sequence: TGTGCCAGCTCACTTAGCGGGGCCTACAATGAGCAGTTCTTC. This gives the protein CASSLSGAYNEQFF.

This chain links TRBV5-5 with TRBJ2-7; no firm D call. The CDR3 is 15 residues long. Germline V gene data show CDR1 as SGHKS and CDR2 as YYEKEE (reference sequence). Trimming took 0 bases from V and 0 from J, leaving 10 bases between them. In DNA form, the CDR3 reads TGTGCCAGCAGCTTGGGCAGGATCAGCTCCTACGAGCAGTACTTC. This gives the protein CASSLGRISSYEQYF.

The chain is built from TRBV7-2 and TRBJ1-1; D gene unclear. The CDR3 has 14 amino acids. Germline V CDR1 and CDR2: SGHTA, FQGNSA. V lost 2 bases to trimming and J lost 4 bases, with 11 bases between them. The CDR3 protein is CASSLRRGTTEAFF. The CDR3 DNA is TGTGCCAGCAGCTTACGGCGGGGTACCACTGAAGCTTTCTTT.

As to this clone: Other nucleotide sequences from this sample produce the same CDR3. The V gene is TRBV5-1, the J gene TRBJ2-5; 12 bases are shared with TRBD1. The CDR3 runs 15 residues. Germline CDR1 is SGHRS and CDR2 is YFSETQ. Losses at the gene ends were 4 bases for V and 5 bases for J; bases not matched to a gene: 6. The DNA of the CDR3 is TGCGCCAGCAGCCCCCGGGACAGGGGGCTGGAGACCCAGTACTTC. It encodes CASSPRDRGLETQYF. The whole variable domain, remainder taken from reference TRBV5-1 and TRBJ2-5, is KAGVTQTPRYLIKTRGQQVTLSCSPISGHRSVSWYQQTPGQGLQFLFEYFSETQRNKGNFPGRFSGRQFSNSRSEMNVSTLELGDSALYLCASSPRDRGLETQYFGPGTRLLVL.

CDR3 bases: TGTGCCACCAGCGAAGGACTAGCGGACACAGATACGCAGTATTTT. As protein: CATSEGLADTDTQYF. The chain combines TRBV15 with TRBJ2-3; 10 bases align to TRBD2. V was clipped by 5 bases and J by 2 bases; unmatched bases: 4. The CDR3 runs to 15 residues. Per germline, CDR1 LNHNV and CDR2 YYDKDF (reference sequence).

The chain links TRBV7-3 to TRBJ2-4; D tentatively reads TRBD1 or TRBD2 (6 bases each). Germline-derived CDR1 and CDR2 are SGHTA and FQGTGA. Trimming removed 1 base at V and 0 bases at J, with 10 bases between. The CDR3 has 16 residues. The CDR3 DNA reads TGTGCCAGCAGCTTAATTGGGGGGCTAGCCAAAAACATTCAGTACTTC. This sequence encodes CASSLIGGLAKNIQYF.

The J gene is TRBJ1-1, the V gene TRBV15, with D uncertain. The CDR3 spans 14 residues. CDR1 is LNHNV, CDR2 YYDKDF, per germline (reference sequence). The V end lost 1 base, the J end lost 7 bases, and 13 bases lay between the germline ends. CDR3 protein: CATSRGYTENEAFF. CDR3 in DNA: TGTGCCACCAGCAGAGGTTACACCGAGAATGAAGCTTTCTTT.

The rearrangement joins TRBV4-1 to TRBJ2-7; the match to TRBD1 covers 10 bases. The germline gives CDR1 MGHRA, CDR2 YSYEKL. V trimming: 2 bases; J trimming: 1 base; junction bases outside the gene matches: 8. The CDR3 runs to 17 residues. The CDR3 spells CASSQPIGTGESYEQYF. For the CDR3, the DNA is TGCGCCAGCAGCCAACCGATCGGGACAGGGGAGTCCTACGAGCAGTACTTC.

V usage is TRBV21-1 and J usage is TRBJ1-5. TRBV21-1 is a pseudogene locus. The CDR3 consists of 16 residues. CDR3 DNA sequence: TGTGCCAGCAGCAAAGAGCTCACGGGGTTCAATCAGCCCCAGCATTTT. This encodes CASSKELTGFNQPQHF.

CDR3 bases: TGTGCCAGCAGTGACACACAGGGATCGGGCTCTGGAAACACCATATATTTT. Translation gives CASSDTQGSGSGNTIYF. The chain uses TRBV25-1 and TRBJ1-3, with D possibly being TRBD1 (6 bases). CDR1 is MGHDK, CDR2 SYGVNS, per germline. The V end was cut by 3 bases, the J end by 0 bases, with 15 bases between. CDR3 size: 17 residues.

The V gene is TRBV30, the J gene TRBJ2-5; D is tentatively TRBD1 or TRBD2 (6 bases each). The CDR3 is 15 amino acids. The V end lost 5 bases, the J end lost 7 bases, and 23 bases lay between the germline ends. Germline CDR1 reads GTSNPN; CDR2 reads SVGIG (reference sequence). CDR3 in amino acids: CAWATGTSLGGTQYF. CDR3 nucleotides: TGTGCCTGGGCCACAGGGACAAGCCTCGGGGGGACCCAGTACTTC.

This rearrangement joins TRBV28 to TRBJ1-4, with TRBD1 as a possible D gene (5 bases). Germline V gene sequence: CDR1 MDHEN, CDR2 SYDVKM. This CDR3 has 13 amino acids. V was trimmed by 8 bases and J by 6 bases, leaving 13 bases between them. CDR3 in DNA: TGTGCCAGCCTCGCAGGGAGAGATGAAAAACTGTTTTTT. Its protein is CASLAGRDEKLFF.

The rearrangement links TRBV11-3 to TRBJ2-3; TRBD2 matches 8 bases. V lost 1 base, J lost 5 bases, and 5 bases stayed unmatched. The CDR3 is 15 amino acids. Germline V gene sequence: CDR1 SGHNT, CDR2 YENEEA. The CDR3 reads CASSLGSGGQDTQYF. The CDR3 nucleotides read TGTGCCAGCAGCTTAGGGTCGGGGGGGCAAGATACGCAGTATTTT.

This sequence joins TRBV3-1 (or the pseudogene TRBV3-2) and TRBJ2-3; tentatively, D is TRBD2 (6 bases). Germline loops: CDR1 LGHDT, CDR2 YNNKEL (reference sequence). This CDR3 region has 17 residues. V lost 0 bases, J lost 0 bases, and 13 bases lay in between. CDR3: CASSQEGGDTSTDTQYF. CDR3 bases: TGTGCCAGCAGCCAAGAGGGCGGGGATACTAGCACAGATACGCAGTATTTT.

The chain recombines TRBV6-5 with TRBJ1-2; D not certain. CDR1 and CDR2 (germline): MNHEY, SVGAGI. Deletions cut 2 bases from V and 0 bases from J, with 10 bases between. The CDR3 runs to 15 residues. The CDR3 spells CASSYRAGPNYGYTF. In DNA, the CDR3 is TGTGCCAGCAGTTACCGTGCTGGGCCTAACTATGGCTACACCTTC.

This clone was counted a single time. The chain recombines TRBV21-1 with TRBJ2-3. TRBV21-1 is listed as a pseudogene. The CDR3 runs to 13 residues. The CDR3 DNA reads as TGTGCCAGCTACGGCCCGAGCACAGATACGCAGTATTTT. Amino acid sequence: CASYGPSTDTQYF.

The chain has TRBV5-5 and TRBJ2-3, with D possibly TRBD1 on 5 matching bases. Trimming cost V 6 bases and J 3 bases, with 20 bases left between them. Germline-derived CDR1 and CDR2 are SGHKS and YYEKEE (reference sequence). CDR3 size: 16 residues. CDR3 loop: CASKLEAGIPTDTQYF. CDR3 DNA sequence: TGTGCCAGCAAGCTTGAGGCAGGGATCCCAACAGATACGCAGTATTTT.

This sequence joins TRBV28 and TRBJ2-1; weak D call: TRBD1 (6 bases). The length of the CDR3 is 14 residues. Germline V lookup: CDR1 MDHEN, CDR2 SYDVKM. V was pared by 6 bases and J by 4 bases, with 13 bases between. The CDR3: CASRTPGQYNEQFF. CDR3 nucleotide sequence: TGTGCCAGCAGAACCCCTGGACAGTACAATGAGCAGTTCTTC.

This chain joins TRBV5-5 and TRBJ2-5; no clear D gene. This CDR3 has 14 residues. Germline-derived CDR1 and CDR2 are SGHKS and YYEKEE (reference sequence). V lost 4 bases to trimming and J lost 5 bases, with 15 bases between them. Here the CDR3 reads CASSLPPAAETQYF. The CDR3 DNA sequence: TGTGCCAGCAGCCTACCCCCGGCCGCTGAGACCCAGTACTTC.

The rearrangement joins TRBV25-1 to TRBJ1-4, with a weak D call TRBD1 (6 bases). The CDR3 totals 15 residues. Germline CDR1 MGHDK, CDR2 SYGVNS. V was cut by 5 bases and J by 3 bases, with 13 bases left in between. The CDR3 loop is CASSYRAVANEKLFF. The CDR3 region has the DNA TGTGCCAGCAGTTACAGGGCCGTGGCTAATGAAAAACTGTTTTTT. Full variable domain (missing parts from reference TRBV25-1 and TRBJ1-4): EADIYQTPRYLVIGTGKKITLECSQTMGHDKMYWYQQDPGMELHLIHYSYGVNSTEKGDLSSESTVSRIRTEHFPLTLESARPSHTSQYLCASSYRAVANEKLFFGSGTQLSVL.

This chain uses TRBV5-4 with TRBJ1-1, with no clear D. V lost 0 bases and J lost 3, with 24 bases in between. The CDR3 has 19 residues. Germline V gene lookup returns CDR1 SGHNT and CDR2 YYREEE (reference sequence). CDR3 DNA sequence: TGTGCCAGCAGCTTGGTAGGCAGCGATGGGCCGTTCTGGGACACTGAAGCTTTCTTT. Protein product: CASSLVGSDGPFWDTEAFF.